The rows below give T cell receptor beta chains drawn from one sample of a study of CD8+ T cells in alopecia areata. Profiled with immunoSEQ multiplex PCR; TCRdb holds only in-frame clones, not every one. The repertoire holds a few hundred thousand clones, about 62% seen once, with around 0.92% in the top ten. The specimen comprised CD4+ T cells sorted from blood, sampled around week 52, from a patient treated with tofacitinib. The receptors derive from a human donor with alopecia areata. The CDR3 runs from the conserved cysteine through the conserved F or W. A D gene is named only where the DNA matches it firmly. Size tells how often a clone was seen (once, few, many) or the class of an expanded clone, and some rows leave it out.

V gene: TRBV29-1; D gene: .; clone size: .; J gene: TRBJ1-2; CDR3 DNA: TGCAGCGTGCGCGAGGGATCCTATGGCTACACCTTC; CDR3 protein: CSVREGSYGYTF
V gene: TRBV29-1; D gene: TRBD1; clone size: .; J gene: TRBJ1-2; CDR3 DNA: TGCAGCGTCGCCGGGACAGCTACTAACTATGGCTACACCTTC; CDR3 protein: CSVAGTATNYGYTF
V gene: TRBV19; D gene: TRBD2; clone size: once; J gene: TRBJ2-3; CDR3 DNA: TGTGCCAGTAGTTCAAGACTAGCGGGGGCGTACACAGATACGCAGTATTTT; CDR3 protein: CASSSRLAGAYTDTQYF
V gene: TRBV7-3; D gene: TRBD2; clone size: few; J gene: TRBJ2-1; CDR3 DNA: TGTGCCAGCAGCCCCGGGGTAGCGGGGTGGCAGTTCTTC; CDR3 protein: CASSPGVAGWQFF
V gene: TRBV5-4; D gene: .; clone size: .; J gene: TRBJ2-5; CDR3 DNA: TGTGCCAGCAGCTTCCCGGACGAAGAGACCCAGTACTTC; CDR3 protein: CASSFPDEETQYF
V gene: TRBV6-5; D gene: TRBD1; clone size: few; J gene: TRBJ1-2; CDR3 DNA: TGTGCCAGCGGTAGGGGGCGCCAATATGGCTACACCTTC; CDR3 protein: CASGRGRQYGYTF
V gene: TRBV29-1; D gene: TRBD1; clone size: .; J gene: TRBJ1-4; CDR3 DNA: TGCAGCGTGCGGACAGGGTTAAGGTTAGAACTGTTTTTT; CDR3 protein: CSVRTGLRLELFF
V gene: TRBV11-2; D gene: .; clone size: .; J gene: TRBJ2-5; CDR3 DNA: TGTGCCAGCAGCTACCCTAGCACAGAGACCCAGTACTTC; CDR3 protein: CASSYPSTETQYF
V gene: TRBV11-2; D gene: .; clone size: .; J gene: TRBJ2-5; CDR3 DNA: TGTGCCAGCAGCTGGACCACTACGCAAGAGACCCAGTACTTC; CDR3 protein: CASSWTTTQETQYF
V gene: TRBV5-6; D gene: .; clone size: .; J gene: TRBJ2-7; CDR3 DNA: TGTGCCAGCAGCTTACACGGGGGTTGGTACGAGCAGTACTTC; CDR3 protein: CASSLHGGWYEQYF
V gene: TRBV29-1; D gene: .; clone size: .; J gene: TRBJ1-4; CDR3 DNA: TGCAGCGTTGCGGGCAGCAATGAAAAACTGTTTTTT; CDR3 protein: CSVAGSNEKLFF
V gene: TRBV7-9; D gene: TRBD1; clone size: .; J gene: TRBJ1-4; CDR3 DNA: TGTGCCAGCGCTCCGACAGGGTCAGAAAAACTGTTTTTT; CDR3 protein: CASAPTGSEKLFF
V gene: TRBV5-6; D gene: TRBD1; clone size: .; J gene: TRBJ2-1; CDR3 DNA: TGTGCCAGCAGCTCTCCGGGACAGGGCTACTACAATGAGCAGTTCTTC; CDR3 protein: CASSSPGQGYYNEQFF
V gene: TRBV7-9; D gene: .; clone size: .; J gene: TRBJ2-7; CDR3 DNA: TGTGCCAGCAGCTACGGGACCGCTAGCTCCTACGAGCAGTACTTC; CDR3 protein: CASSYGTASSYEQYF
V gene: TRBV13; D gene: TRBD2; clone size: .; J gene: TRBJ2-1; CDR3 DNA: TGTGCCAGCAGCTTTCGGCGGGGGGACAATGAGCAGTTCTTC; CDR3 protein: CASSFRRGDNEQFF
V gene: TRBV10-3; D gene: TRBD1; clone size: .; J gene: TRBJ1-1; CDR3 DNA: TGTGCCATCAGCCGACAGGGAACTGAAGCTTTCTTT; CDR3 protein: CAISRQGTEAFF
V gene: TRBV7-8; D gene: .; clone size: few; J gene: TRBJ1-3; CDR3 DNA: TGTGCCAGCAGCTTAGTTAGCAGAAGATCCTCTGGAAACACCATATATTTT; CDR3 protein: CASSLVSRRSSGNTIYF
V gene: TRBV18; D gene: .; clone size: few; J gene: TRBJ2-2; CDR3 DNA: TGTGCCAGCTCACCATCTACGTACACCGGGGAGCTGTTTTTT; CDR3 protein: CASSPSTYTGELFF
V gene: TRBV27; D gene: .; clone size: .; J gene: TRBJ1-5; CDR3 DNA: TGTGCCAGCAGAAGGTTAGGGGCCGATAGCAATCAGCCCCAGCATTTT; CDR3 protein: CASRRLGADSNQPQHF
V gene: TRBV5-4; D gene: TRBD2; clone size: medium-sized; J gene: TRBJ2-1; CDR3 DNA: TGTGCCAGCAGCTTGGGTTGGCTAGCGGGGGATTACAATGAGCAGTTCTTC; CDR3 protein: CASSLGWLAGDYNEQFF
V gene: TRBV7-9; D gene: TRBD1; clone size: .; J gene: TRBJ2-1; CDR3 DNA: TGTGCCAGCAGCATGACAGGGGGCTCGGATGAGCAGTTCTTC; CDR3 protein: CASSMTGGSDEQFF
V gene: TRBV6-5; D gene: TRBD1; clone size: few; J gene: TRBJ2-5; CDR3 DNA: TGTGCCAGCAGTTACTCGCGGGACAGGGTATTTGCCCAGTACTTC; CDR3 protein: CASSYSRDRVFAQYF
V gene: TRBV5-4; D gene: .; clone size: .; J gene: TRBJ2-1; CDR3 DNA: TGTGCCAGCAGCTTGGCGCGGGGAGGAGGCTACAATGAGCAGTTCTTC; CDR3 protein: CASSLARGGGYNEQFF
V gene: TRBV15; D gene: .; clone size: few; J gene: TRBJ2-6; CDR3 DNA: TGTGCCACCACCCCAGGAGGCTCTGGGGCCAACGTCCTGACTTTC; CDR3 protein: CATTPGGSGANVLTF
V gene: TRBV25-1; D gene: .; clone size: few; J gene: TRBJ1-4; CDR3 DNA: TGTGCCAGCAGTGAATATAGGGGGACCGCGGGTGAAAAACTGTTTTTT; CDR3 protein: CASSEYRGTAGEKLFF
V gene: TRBV5-1; D gene: TRBD1; clone size: .; J gene: TRBJ2-7; CDR3 DNA: TGCGCCAGCAGCTACGAGACAGGGATCGTCGGCGAGCAGTACTTC; CDR3 protein: CASSYETGIVGEQYF
V gene: TRBV19; D gene: TRBD2; clone size: .; J gene: TRBJ2-1; CDR3 DNA: TGTGCCAGTAGTATAGGGCCTAGCGGGGGGCGAGGCGAGCAGTTCTTC; CDR3 protein: CASSIGPSGGRGEQFF
V gene: TRBV30; D gene: .; clone size: .; J gene: TRBJ2-5; CDR3 DNA: TGTGCCTGGTCCCCAGGGATGGGTACCCAGTACTTC; CDR3 protein: CAWSPGMGTQYF
V gene: TRBV5-5; D gene: TRBD1; clone size: few; J gene: TRBJ1-2; CDR3 DNA: TGTGCCAGCAGCTTAAACAGGGGTAACTATGGCTACACCTTC; CDR3 protein: CASSLNRGNYGYTF
V gene: TRBV30; D gene: .; clone size: .; J gene: TRBJ2-7; CDR3 DNA: TGTGCCTGGAGTGTAGCCCCCCGGGCCTACGAGCAGTACTTC; CDR3 protein: CAWSVAPRAYEQYF
V gene: TRBV6-5; D gene: .; clone size: .; J gene: TRBJ2-3; CDR3 DNA: TGTGCCAGCAGTTCCACCTCAACAATAACGACGCAGTATTTT; CDR3 protein: CASSSTSTITTQYF
V gene: TRBV27; D gene: .; clone size: .; J gene: TRBJ1-5; CDR3 DNA: TGTGCCAGCAGTAGGCAGGGGCGGCATCAGCCCCAGCATTTT; CDR3 protein: CASSRQGRHQPQHF
V gene: TRBV5-6; D gene: .; clone size: .; J gene: TRBJ1-5; CDR3 DNA: TGTGCCAGCAGCTTGCTTATTAGCAATCAGCCCCAGCATTTT; CDR3 protein: CASSLLISNQPQHF
V gene: TRBV14; D gene: .; clone size: .; J gene: TRBJ1-2; CDR3 DNA: TGTGCCAGCAGCCAAGATTCGTCACGGAATGGCTACACCTTC; CDR3 protein: CASSQDSSRNGYTF
V gene: TRBV27; D gene: .; clone size: .; J gene: TRBJ1-5; CDR3 DNA: TGTGCCAGCAGTTTATATTTCAATCAGCCCCAGCATTTT; CDR3 protein: CASSLYFNQPQHF
V gene: TRBV13; D gene: TRBD2; clone size: few; J gene: TRBJ2-1; CDR3 DNA: TGTGCCAGCAGCTTCCGCGGGGGGTTGGACAATGAGCAGTTCTTC; CDR3 protein: CASSFRGGLDNEQFF
V gene: TRBV5-4; D gene: TRBD2; clone size: few; J gene: TRBJ2-7; CDR3 DNA: TGTGCCAGCAGCTTGTTTCTCGGACTAGCGGGGGAAAAGTCCTACGAGCAGTACTTC; CDR3 protein: CASSLFLGLAGEKSYEQYF
V gene: TRBV5-6; D gene: TRBD1; clone size: .; J gene: TRBJ2-2; CDR3 DNA: TGTGCCAGCAGCTTGGGCCTCAGGGGGCAAGACACCGGGGAGCTGTTTTTT; CDR3 protein: CASSLGLRGQDTGELFF
V gene: TRBV11-2; D gene: .; clone size: once; J gene: TRBJ2-5; CDR3 DNA: TGTGCCAGCAGCTTAGCGGTGCGGGGAGACCAAGAGACCCAGTACTTC; CDR3 protein: CASSLAVRGDQETQYF
V gene: TRBV5-1; D gene: TRBD2; clone size: .; J gene: TRBJ2-5; CDR3 DNA: TGCGCCAGCAGCTTGGTAGCGGGGGGTGAGCAAGAGACCCAGTACTTC; CDR3 protein: CASSLVAGGEQETQYF
V gene: TRBV2; D gene: .; clone size: .; J gene: TRBJ2-5; CDR3 DNA: TGTGCCAGCAGGGACAGACTTTACCAAGAGACCCAGTACTTC; CDR3 protein: CASRDRLYQETQYF
V gene: TRBV5-4; D gene: .; clone size: .; J gene: TRBJ2-5; CDR3 DNA: TGTGCCAGCAGCCCAGCCCCGGGACTGAAAGAGACCCAGTACTTC; CDR3 protein: CASSPAPGLKETQYF
V gene: TRBV30; D gene: .; clone size: .; J gene: TRBJ2-7; CDR3 DNA: TGTGCCTGGAAAAGTATATCGGGACGACTTCTCTACGAGCAGTACTTC; CDR3 protein: CAWKSISGRLLYEQYF
V gene: TRBV6-5; D gene: TRBD1; clone size: .; J gene: TRBJ1-2; CDR3 DNA: TGTGCCAGCAGAAGGGACAGAACCTATGGCTACACCTTC; CDR3 protein: CASRRDRTYGYTF